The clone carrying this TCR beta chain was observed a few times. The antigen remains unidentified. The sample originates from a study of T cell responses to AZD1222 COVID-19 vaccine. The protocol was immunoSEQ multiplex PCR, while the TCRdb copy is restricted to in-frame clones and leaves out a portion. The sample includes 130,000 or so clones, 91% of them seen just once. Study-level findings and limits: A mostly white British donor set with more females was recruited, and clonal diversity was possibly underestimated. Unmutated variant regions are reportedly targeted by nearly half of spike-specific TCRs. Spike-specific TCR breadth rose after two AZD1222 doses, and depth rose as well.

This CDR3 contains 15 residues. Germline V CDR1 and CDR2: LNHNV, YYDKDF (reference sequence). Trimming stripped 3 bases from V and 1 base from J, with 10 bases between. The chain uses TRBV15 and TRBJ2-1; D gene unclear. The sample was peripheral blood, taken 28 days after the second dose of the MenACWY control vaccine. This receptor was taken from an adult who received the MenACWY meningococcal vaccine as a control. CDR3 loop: CATSSSDWSYNEQFF. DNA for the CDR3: TGTGCCACCAGCAGCTCAGACTGGTCCTACAATGAGCAGTTCTTC.